Presented here are 18 T cell receptor beta chains from one specimen sequenced in a study of long-term antiretroviral therapy in people with HIV. The immunoSEQ assay was v3.0, run at survey level. The repertoire was sequenced with immunoSEQ multiplex PCR; TCRdb's copy has only in-frame clones and lacks some. The sample holds under 20,000 clones, roughly 78% seen once. Sequenced material: unsorted PBMCs, taken at the start of antiretroviral therapy, before treatment. Receptor source: a man in his late teens or twenties with HIV.

The chain has TRBV11-2 and TRBJ1-3, with 9 bases matching TRBD1. Germline values: CDR1 SGHAT, CDR2 FQNNGV. This CDR3 has 15 residues. Germline trimming cut 4 bases from V and 9 bases from J; bases unmatched to any gene: 10. The CDR3 here is CASSSRDREETTIYF. The CDR3 DNA reads TGTGCCAGCAGCTCCCGGGACAGGGAGGAGACCACCATATATTTT.

This clone was seen a handful of times. The chain has TRBV7-9 and TRBJ2-1; TRBD2 matches at 8 bases. Germline CDR1 and CDR2: SEHNR and FQNEAQ (reference sequence). This CDR3 comprises 15 residues. V dropped 5 bases and J dropped 0; count of bases not matched to a gene: 3. The CDR3 protein is CASSPLAGSYNEQFF. The CDR3 nucleotides read TGTGCCAGCAGCCCGCTAGCGGGCTCCTACAATGAGCAGTTCTTC.

The chain combines TRBV7-9 with TRBJ2-1, with D tentatively TRBD1 or TRBD2 (7 bases each). The CDR3 loop spans 15 amino acids. V gave up 3 bases and J gave up 8 bases, with 17 bases separating them. Germline V gene lookup returns CDR1 SEHNR and CDR2 FQNEAQ (reference sequence). The CDR3 sequence: CASSLRQGGTYEQFF. CDR3 coding DNA: TGTGCCAGCAGCTTGCGACAGGGAGGGACGTATGAGCAGTTCTTC.

The chain recombines TRBV20-1 with TRBJ2-5; no clear D gene. The CDR3 runs 11 residues. With 5 bases removed from V and 3 bases from J, the gap between germline ends came to 7 bases. The germline gives CDR1 DFQATT, CDR2 SNEGSKA (reference sequence). The CDR3: CSASEKETQYF. CDR3 nucleotide sequence: TGCAGTGCTTCTGAAAAAGAGACCCAGTACTTC.

V is TRBV29-1 and J is TRBJ1-1; D perhaps matches TRBD1 (6 bases). The V gene's germline CDR1 is SQVTM and CDR2 ANQGSEA. Trimming pared 1 base from V and 5 bases from J, leaving 20 bases between. The length of the CDR3 is 16 residues. Here the CDR3 reads CSVEGVRGKGETEAFF. In DNA form, the CDR3 reads TGCAGCGTTGAAGGAGTTCGGGGCAAGGGGGAAACTGAAGCTTTCTTT.

The chain employs TRBV7-9 and TRBJ2-1; 7 positions match TRBD1. The CDR3 runs 16 residues. Germline assignment: CDR1 SEHNR and CDR2 FQNEAQ (reference sequence). V lost 6 bases to trimming and J lost 2 bases; unmatched junction nucleotides: 10. Here the CDR3 DNA reads TGTGCCAGCAGTACTACTTCCGGGACAGCCTACAATGAGCAGTTCTTC. Translating it yields CASSTTSGTAYNEQFF.

V is TRBV30 and J is TRBJ2-1, with 14 nucleotides matching TRBD2. Germline-derived CDR1 and CDR2 are GTSNPN and SVGIG (reference sequence). The CDR3 totals 16 residues. V gave up 5 bases and J gave up 7 bases; unmatched junction bases: 10. Here the CDR3 DNA reads TGTGCCTGGGATACCATGACTAGCGGGAGGGCTAATGAGCAGTTCTTC. This encodes CAWDTMTSGRANEQFF.

The chain links TRBV7-9 to TRBJ2-3, with D tentatively TRBD1 or TRBD2 (5 bases each). V lost 5 bases and J lost 5, with 14 bases in between. Germline CDR1 SEHNR, CDR2 FQNEAQ (reference sequence). This CDR3 has 14 residues. The CDR3 protein is CASSTLSGRDTQYF. CDR3 DNA: TGTGCCAGCAGCACACTATCGGGACGAGATACGCAGTATTTT.

There are a few counts of this clone. The V and J genes are TRBV6-1 and TRBJ1-2; D is unresolved. CDR1 is MNHNS, CDR2 SASEGT, per germline. The CDR3 sequence is 14 residues long. V gave up 5 bases and J gave up 10 bases, with 20 bases separating them. The DNA of the CDR3 is TGTGCCAGCAGTCGACCTTCGGCCAATTTGGTCTACACCTTC. Its translation: CASSRPSANLVYTF.

This clone was seen more than once but under ten times. The rearrangement links TRBV6-1 to TRBJ2-3, with 14 nucleotides matching TRBD2. The length of the CDR3 is 18 residues. With 1 base clipped from V and 4 bases from J, the junction kept 7 bases outside the gene matches. From germline, CDR1 is MNHNS and CDR2 SASEGT. In nucleotides, the CDR3 is TGTGCCAGCAGTGAAGACGGGACTAGCGGGAGTAGCGCAGATACGCAGTATTTT. Its protein is CASSEDGTSGSSADTQYF.

The V and J genes are TRBV11-2 and TRBJ2-7, with TRBD2 as a possible D gene (6 bases). The CDR3 totals 14 residues. Per germline, CDR1 SGHAT and CDR2 FQNNGV. The V end lost 5 bases, the J end lost 6 bases, and 17 bases lay between the germline ends. The CDR3 region has the DNA TGTGCCAGCAGCCCCTCCGCGGGATTAGCCGAGCAGTACTTC. Translating gives CASSPSAGLAEQYF.

The chain has TRBV13 and TRBJ2-3; TRBD2 agrees at 15 bases. Trimming cost V 4 bases and J 2 bases; bases outside gene matches: 25. The CDR3 runs to 24 residues. CDR1 is PRHDT, CDR2 FYEKMQ, per germline (reference sequence). CDR3 residues: CASSSEVGLAGGPSSWQDTDTQYF. In nucleotides, the CDR3 is TGTGCCAGCAGCTCCGAAGTTGGACTAGCGGGAGGGCCTAGTTCGTGGCAAGACACAGATACGCAGTATTTT.

This clone has only a few counts. The chain recombines TRBV7-9 with TRBJ2-7; D ambiguous. The length of the CDR3 is 12 residues. In germline, CDR1 is SEHNR, CDR2 FQNEAQ (reference sequence). V was pared by 2 bases and J by 5 bases, with 7 bases between. As DNA, the CDR3 is TGTGCCAGCAGCTTACCCTCTCACGAGCAGTACTTC. Translation: CASSLPSHEQYF.

The chain is built from TRBV7-2 and TRBJ2-5; 10 bases fit TRBD2. CDR3 length: 19 amino acids. Germline V gene sequence: CDR1 SGHTA, CDR2 FQGNSA. J lost 5 bases, V lost 7 bases, and 22 bases had no gene match. The CDR3 DNA follows: TGTGCCAGCAATATGTCGACACCCGGGGGAGCGGGAGGGCCGGAGACCCAGTACTTC. Translated, it gives CASNMSTPGGAGGPETQYF.

This rearrangement joins TRBV6-5 to TRBJ2-7; possibly TRBD2 for D (6 bases). This CDR3 spans 15 amino acids. Germline loops: CDR1 MNHEY, CDR2 SVGAGI. V lost 6 bases, J lost 1 base, and 16 bases lay in between. Written as DNA, the CDR3 is TGTGCCAGCAGCCCCAGCGGGTCTGGGTCCTACGAGCAGTACTTC. Amino acid sequence: CASSPSGSGSYEQYF.

The chain carries TRBV27 and TRBJ2-3, with a possible D match to TRBD1 (5 bases). Germline values: CDR1 MNHEY, CDR2 SMNVEV (reference sequence). The CDR3 runs 14 residues. V was pared by 6 bases and J by 0 bases, with 10 bases between. CDR3 nucleotide sequence: TGTGCCAGCAGGCGACAGCATAGCACAGATACGCAGTATTTT. Amino acids: CASRRQHSTDTQYF.

This chain connects TRBV5-6 to TRBJ1-2, with 7 positions matching TRBD1. V lost 0 bases, J lost 6 bases, and 2 bases stayed unmatched. This CDR3 is 13 amino acids long. In germline, CDR1 is SGHDT, CDR2 YYEEEE. Here the CDR3 reads CASSLAGTDGYTF. Written as DNA, the CDR3 is TGTGCCAGCAGCTTGGCCGGGACAGATGGCTACACCTTC.

By share, this clone ranks as medium-sized. V usage is TRBV6-1 and J usage is TRBJ2-4; possible D gene TRBD1, 6 bases. The CDR3 loop spans 13 amino acids. Germline lookup yields CDR1 MNHNS and CDR2 SASEGT. Trimming pared 8 bases from V and 3 bases from J, leaving 11 bases between. The CDR3 DNA reads as TGTGCCAGCCGGACAGTACTCAAAAACATTCAGTACTTC. Protein sequence: CASRTVLKNIQYF.